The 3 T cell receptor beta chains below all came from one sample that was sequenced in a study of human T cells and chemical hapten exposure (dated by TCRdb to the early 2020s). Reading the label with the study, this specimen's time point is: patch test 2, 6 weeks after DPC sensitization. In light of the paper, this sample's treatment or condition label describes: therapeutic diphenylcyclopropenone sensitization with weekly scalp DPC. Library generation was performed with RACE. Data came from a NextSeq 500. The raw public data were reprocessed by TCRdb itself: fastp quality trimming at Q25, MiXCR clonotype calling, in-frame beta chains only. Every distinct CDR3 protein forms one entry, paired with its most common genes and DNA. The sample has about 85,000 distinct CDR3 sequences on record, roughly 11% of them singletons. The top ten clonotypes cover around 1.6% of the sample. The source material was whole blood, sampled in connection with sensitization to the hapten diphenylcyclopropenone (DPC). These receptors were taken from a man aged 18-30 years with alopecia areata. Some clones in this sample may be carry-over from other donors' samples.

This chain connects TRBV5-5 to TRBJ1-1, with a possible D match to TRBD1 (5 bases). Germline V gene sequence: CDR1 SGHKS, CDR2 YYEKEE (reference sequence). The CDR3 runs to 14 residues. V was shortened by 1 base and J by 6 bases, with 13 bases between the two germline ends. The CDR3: CASSLWGPSSEAFF. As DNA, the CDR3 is TGTGCCAGCAGCTTGTGGGGACCTTCCTCTGAAGCTTTCTTT.

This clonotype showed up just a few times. The CDR3 here is CASRRDSNSYEQYV. DNA for the CDR3: TGTGCCAGCAGGCGGGACAGCAATTCCTACGAGCAGTACGTC. The chain couples TRBV2 to TRBJ2-7, with D tentatively TRBD1 (7 bases). CDR1 and CDR2 from the germline V gene are SNHLY and FYNNEI. V shed 6 bases and J shed 1 base, with 13 bases lying between them. The CDR3 extends over 14 amino acids.

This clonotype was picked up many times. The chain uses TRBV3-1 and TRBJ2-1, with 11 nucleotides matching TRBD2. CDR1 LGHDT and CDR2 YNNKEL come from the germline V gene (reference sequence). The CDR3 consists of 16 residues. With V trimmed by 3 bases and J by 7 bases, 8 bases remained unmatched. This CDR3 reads CASSHVAGGQGNEQFF. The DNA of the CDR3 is TGTGCCAGCAGCCACGTAGCGGGGGGGCAGGGTAATGAGCAGTTCTTC.